Sequencing of this T cell receptor beta chain was carried out in a study of T cell responses to AZD1222 COVID-19 vaccine. Only in-frame clones appear in the TCRdb table, and some are missing; sequencing was by immunoSEQ multiplex PCR. The data hold 150,000 to 200,000 clones, with about 90% observed a single time. The CDR3 spans 13 residues. CDR1 is MDHEN and CDR2 is SYDVKM in the germline V gene. Trimming removed 8 bases from V and 8 bases from J; junction bases left unmatched: 11. Details on this clone: Its specificity is unknown.

Findings and caveats of the study: At baseline, just six AZD1222 recipients tested seropositive. There were vaccine-associated CD4 TCRs across spike, dominant at 160-218 and 743-854. Among spike-specific TCRs, nearly half reportedly target unmutated variant regions.

This clonotype was sampled from an adult in good health. This chain uses TRBV28 with TRBJ1-2; 7 bases align to TRBD1. Specimen: peripheral blood, collected on day 0 of MenACWY control vaccination. CDR3: CASARGGLWGYTF. The CDR3, as DNA: TGTGCCAGCGCCAGAGGGGGCCTCTGGGGCTACACCTTC.